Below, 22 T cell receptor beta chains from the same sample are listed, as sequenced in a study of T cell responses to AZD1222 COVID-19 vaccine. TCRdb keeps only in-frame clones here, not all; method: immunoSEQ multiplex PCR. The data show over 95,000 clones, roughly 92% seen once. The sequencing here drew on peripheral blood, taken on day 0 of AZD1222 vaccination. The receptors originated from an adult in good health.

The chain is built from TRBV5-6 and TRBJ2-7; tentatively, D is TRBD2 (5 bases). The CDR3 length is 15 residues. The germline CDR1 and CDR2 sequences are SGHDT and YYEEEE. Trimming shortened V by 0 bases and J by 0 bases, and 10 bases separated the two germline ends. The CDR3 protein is CASSLGRAPSYEQYF. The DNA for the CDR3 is TGTGCCAGCAGCTTGGGGCGGGCCCCCTCCTACGAGCAGTACTTC.

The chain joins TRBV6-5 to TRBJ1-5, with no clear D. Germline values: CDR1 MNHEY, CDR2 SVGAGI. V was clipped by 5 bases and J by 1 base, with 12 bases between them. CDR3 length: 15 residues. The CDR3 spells CASSTDLGSNQPQHF. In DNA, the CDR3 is TGTGCCAGCAGTACCGACCTGGGGAGCAATCAGCCCCAGCATTTT.

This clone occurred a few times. As DNA, the CDR3 is TGTGCCAGCGGATTTAACTCTGGAAACACCATATATTTT. It is translated as CASGFNSGNTIYF. The chain recombines TRBV11-1 with TRBJ1-3; D is unresolved. The CDR3 runs to 13 residues. CDR1 and CDR2 from the germline V gene are SGHAT and FQDESV (reference sequence). V lost 8 bases, J lost 0 bases, and 8 bases lay in between.

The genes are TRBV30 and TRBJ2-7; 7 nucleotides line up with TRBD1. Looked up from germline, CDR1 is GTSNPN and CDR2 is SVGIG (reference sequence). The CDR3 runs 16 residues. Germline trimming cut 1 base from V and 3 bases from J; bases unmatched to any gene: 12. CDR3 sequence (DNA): TGTGCCTGGAGTGCCATTACACCCGGGACAGTCTACGAGCAGTACTTC. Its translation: CAWSAITPGTVYEQYF.

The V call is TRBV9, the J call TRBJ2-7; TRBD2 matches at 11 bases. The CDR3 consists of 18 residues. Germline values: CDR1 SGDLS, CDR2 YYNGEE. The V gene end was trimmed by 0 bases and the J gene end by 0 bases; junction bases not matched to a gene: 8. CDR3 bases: TGTGCCAGCAGCGTAGGGGTAGCGGGAGGGGGGAGCTCCTACGAGCAGTACTTC. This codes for CASSVGVAGGGSSYEQYF. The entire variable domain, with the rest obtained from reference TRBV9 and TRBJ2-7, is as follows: DSGVTQTPKHLITATGQRVTLRCSPRSGDLSVYWYQQSLDQGLQFLIQYYNGEERAKGNILERFSAQQFPDLHSELNLSSLELGDSALYFCASSVGVAGGGSSYEQYFGPGTRLTVT.

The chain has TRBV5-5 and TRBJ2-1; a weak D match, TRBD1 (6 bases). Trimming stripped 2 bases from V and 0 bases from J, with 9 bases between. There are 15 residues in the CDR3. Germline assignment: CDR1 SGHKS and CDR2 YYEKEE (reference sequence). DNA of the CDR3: TGTGCCAGCAGCTTTACAGGGCGCTCCTACAATGAGCAGTTCTTC. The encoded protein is CASSFTGRSYNEQFF.

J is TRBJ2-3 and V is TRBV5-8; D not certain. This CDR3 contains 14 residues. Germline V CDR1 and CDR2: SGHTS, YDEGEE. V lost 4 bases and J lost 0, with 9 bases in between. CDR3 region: CASSPGWSTDTQYF. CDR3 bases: TGTGCCAGCAGCCCCGGTTGGAGCACAGATACGCAGTATTTT.

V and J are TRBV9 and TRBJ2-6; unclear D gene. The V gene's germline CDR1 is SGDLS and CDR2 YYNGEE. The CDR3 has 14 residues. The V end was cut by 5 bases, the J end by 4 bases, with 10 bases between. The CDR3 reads CASSTARGANVLTF. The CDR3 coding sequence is TGTGCCAGCAGTACCGCGAGGGGGGCCAACGTCCTGACTTTC.

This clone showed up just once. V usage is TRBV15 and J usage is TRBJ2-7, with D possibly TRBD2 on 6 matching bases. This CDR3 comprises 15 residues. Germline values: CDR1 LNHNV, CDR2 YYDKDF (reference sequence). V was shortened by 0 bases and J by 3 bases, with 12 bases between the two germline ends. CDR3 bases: TGTGCCACCAGCAGAGAGTCGGAGGGCAGCTACGAGCAGTACTTC. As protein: CATSRESEGSYEQYF.

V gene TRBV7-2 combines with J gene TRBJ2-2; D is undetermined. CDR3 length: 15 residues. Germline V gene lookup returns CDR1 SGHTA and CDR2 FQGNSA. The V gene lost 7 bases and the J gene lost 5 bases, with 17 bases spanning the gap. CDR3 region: CASIPNPLDTGELFF. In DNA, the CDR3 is TGTGCCAGCATCCCCAACCCCTTAGATACCGGGGAGCTGTTTTTT. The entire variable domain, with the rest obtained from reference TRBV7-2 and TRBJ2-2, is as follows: GAGVSQSPSNKVTEKGKDVELRCDPISGHTALYWYRQSLGQGLEFLIYFQGNSAPDKSGLPSDRFSAERTGGSVSTLTIQRTQQEDSAVYLCASIPNPLDTGELFFGEGSRLTVL.

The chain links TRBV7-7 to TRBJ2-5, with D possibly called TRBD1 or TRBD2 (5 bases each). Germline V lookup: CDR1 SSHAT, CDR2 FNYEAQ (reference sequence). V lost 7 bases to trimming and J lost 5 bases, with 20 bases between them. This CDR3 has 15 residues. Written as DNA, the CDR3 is TGTGCCAGCACCCTGACCCCGGGACCCCAGGAGACCCAGTACTTC. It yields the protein CASTLTPGPQETQYF.

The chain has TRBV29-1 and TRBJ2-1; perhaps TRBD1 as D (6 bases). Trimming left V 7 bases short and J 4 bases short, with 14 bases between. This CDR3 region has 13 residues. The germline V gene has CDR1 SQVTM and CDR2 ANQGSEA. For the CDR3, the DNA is TGCAGCGCGACAGGAGATAGATACAATGAGCAGTTCTTC. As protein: CSATGDRYNEQFF.

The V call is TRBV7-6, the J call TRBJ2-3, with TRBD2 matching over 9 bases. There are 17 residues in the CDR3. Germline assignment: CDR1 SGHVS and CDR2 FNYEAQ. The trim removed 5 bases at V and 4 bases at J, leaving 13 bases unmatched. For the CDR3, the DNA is TGTGCCAGCAGCCCCTCTCCGGGCGGGAGGGGTGCAGATACGCAGTATTTT. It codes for CASSPSPGGRGADTQYF.

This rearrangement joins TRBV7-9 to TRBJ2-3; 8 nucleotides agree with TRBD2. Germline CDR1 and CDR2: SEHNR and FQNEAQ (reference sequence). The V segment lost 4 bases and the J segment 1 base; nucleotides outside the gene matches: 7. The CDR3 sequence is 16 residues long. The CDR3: CASSSSLREGTDTQYF. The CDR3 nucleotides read TGTGCCAGCAGCTCCTCCCTGCGGGAGGGCACAGATACGCAGTATTTT. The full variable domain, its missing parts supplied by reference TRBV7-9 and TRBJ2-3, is DTGVSQNPRHKITKRGQNVTFRCDPISEHNRLYWYRQTLGQGPEFLTYFQNEAQLEKSRLLSDRFSAERPKGSFSTLEIQRTEQGDSAMYLCASSSSLREGTDTQYFGPGTRLTVL.

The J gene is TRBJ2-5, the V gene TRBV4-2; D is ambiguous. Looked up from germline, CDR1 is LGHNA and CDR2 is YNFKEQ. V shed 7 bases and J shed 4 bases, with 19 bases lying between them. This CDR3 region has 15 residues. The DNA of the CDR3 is TGTGCCAGCACCTCATCGGACCGTCGAGGAGAGACCCAGTACTTC. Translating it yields CASTSSDRRGETQYF.

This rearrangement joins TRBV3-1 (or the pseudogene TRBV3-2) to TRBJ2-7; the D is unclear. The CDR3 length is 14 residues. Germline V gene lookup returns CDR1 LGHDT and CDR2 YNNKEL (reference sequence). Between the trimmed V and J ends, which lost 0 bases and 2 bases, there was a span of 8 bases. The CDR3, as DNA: TGTGCCAGCAGCCAAGAATGGAAAACCTACGAGCAGTACTTC. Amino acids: CASSQEWKTYEQYF.

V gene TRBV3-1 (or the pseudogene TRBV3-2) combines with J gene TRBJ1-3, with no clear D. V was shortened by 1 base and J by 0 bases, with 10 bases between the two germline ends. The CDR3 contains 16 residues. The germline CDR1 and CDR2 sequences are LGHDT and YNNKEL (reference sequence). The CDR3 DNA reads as TGTGCCAGCAGCCAAGGCTCCTACCCCTCTGGAAACACCATATATTTT. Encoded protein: CASSQGSYPSGNTIYF.

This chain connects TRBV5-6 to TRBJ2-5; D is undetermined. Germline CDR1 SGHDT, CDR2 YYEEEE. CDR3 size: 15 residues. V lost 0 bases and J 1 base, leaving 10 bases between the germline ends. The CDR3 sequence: CASSLVRITQETQYF. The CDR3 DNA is TGTGCCAGCAGCTTGGTTCGCATAACCCAAGAGACCCAGTACTTC. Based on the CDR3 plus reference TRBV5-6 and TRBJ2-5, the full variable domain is DAGVTQSPTHLIKTRGQQVTLRCSPKSGHDTVSWYQQALGQGPQFIFQYYEEEERQRGNFPDRFSGHQFPNYSSELNVNALLLGDSALYLCASSLVRITQETQYFGPGTRLLVL.

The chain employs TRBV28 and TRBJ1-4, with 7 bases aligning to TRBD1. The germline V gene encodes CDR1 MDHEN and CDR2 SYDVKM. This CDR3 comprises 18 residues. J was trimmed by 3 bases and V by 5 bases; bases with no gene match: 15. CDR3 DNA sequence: TGTGCCAGCAGTACTCCCTCAACAGGGGTAATAGCTAATGAAAAACTGTTTTTT. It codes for CASSTPSTGVIANEKLFF.

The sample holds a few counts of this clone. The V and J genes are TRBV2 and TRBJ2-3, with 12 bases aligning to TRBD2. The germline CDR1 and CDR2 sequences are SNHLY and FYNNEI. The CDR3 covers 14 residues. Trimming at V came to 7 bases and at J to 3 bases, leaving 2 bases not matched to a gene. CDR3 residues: CASKTSGGTDTQYF. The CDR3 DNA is TGTGCCAGCAAGACTAGCGGGGGTACAGATACGCAGTATTTT.

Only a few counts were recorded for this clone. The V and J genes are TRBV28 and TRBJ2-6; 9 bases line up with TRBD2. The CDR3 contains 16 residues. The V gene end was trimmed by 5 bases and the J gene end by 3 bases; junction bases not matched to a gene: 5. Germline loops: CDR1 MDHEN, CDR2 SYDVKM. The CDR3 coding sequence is TGTGCCAGCAGTGTAGCGGGAGAGGATGGGGCCAACGTCCTGACTTTC. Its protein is CASSVAGEDGANVLTF.

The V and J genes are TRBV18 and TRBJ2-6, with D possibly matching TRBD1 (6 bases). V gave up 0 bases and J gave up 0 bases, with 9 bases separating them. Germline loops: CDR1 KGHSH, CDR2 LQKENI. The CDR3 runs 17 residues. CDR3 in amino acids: CASSPPTGFSGANVLTF. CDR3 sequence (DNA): TGTGCCAGCTCACCACCTACAGGGTTCTCTGGGGCCAACGTCCTGACTTTC.